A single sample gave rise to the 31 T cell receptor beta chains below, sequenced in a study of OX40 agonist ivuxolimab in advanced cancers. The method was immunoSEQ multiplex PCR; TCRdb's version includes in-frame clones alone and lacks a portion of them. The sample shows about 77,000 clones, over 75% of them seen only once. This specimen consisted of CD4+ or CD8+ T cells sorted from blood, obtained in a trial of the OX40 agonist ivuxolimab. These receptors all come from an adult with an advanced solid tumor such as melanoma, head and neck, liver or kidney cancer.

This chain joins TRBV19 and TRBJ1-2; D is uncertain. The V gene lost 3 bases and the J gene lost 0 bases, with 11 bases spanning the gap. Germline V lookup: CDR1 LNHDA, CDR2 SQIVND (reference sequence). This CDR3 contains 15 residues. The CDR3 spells CASSIKLEANYGYTF. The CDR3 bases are TGTGCCAGTAGTATCAAACTCGAAGCTAACTATGGCTACACCTTC.

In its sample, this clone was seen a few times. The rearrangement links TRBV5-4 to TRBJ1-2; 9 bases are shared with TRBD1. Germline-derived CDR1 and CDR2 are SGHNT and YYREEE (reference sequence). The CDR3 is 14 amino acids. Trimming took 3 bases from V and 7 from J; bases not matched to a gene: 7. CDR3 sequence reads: CASSSRDRVAGYTF. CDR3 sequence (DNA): TGTGCCAGCAGCTCCCGGGACAGGGTGGCTGGCTACACCTTC.

CDR3 residues: CAISPYPTGTGYGYTF. The CDR3 region has the DNA TGTGCCATCAGCCCATATCCTACCGGGACAGGGTATGGCTACACCTTC. This chain connects TRBV10-3 to TRBJ1-2; 9 bases map to TRBD1. The CDR3 runs to 16 residues. V trimming: 6 bases; J trimming: 5 bases; junction bases outside the gene matches: 13. The germline CDR1 and CDR2 sequences are ENHRY and SYGVKD.

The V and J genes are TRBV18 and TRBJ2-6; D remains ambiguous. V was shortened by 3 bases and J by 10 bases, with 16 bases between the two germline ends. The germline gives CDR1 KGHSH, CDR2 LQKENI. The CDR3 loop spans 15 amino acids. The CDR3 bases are TGTGCCAGCTCACCGCTTCGTGACACGAATAACGTCCTGACTTTC. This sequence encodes CASSPLRDTNNVLTF.

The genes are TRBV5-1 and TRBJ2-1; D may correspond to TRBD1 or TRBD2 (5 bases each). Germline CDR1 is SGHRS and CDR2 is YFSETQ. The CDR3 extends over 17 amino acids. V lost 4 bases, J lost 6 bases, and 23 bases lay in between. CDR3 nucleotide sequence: TGCGCCAGCAGCAAACAAACCGGGGCCGTAAGGTTCAATGAGCAGTTCTTC. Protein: CASSKQTGAVRFNEQFF. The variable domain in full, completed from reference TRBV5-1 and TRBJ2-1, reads KAGVTQTPRYLIKTRGQQVTLSCSPISGHRSVSWYQQTPGQGLQFLFEYFSETQRNKGNFPGRFSGRQFSNSRSEMNVSTLELGDSALYLCASSKQTGAVRFNEQFFGPGTRLTVL.

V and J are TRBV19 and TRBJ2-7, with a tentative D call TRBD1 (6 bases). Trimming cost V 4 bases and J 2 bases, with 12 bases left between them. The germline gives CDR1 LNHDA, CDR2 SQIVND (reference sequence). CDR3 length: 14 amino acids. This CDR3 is CASSTSAGAYEQYF. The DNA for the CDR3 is TGTGCCAGTAGTACGTCGGCAGGGGCCTACGAGCAGTACTTC.

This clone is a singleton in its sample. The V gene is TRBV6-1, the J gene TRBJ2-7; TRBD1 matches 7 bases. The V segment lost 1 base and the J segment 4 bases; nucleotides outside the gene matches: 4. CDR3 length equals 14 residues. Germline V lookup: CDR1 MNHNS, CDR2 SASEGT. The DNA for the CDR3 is TGTGCCAGCAGTGAAGGCGCAGGGGGATACGAGCAGTACTTC. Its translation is CASSEGAGGYEQYF.

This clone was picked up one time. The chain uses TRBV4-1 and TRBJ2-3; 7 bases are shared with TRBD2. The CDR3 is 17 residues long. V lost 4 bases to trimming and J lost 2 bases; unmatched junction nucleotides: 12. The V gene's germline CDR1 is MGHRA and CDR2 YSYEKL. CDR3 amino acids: CASSPLYLRGNTDTQYF. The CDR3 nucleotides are TGCGCCAGCAGCCCACTTTATTTGCGGGGGAACACAGATACGCAGTATTTT.

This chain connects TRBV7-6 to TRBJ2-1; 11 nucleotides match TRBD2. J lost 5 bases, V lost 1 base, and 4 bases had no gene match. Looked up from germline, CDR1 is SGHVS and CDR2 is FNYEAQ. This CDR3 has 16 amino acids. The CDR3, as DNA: TGTGCCAGCAGCTTAGGTTCTAGCGGGGGGCACAATGAGCAGTTCTTC. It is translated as CASSLGSSGGHNEQFF.

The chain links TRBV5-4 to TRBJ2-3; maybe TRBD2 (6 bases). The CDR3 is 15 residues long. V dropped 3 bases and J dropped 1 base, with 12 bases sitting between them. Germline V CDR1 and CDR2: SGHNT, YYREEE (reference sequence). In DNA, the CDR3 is TGTGCCAGCAGCTCGGGACTGGTGGGCACAGATACGCAGTATTTT. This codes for CASSSGLVGTDTQYF.

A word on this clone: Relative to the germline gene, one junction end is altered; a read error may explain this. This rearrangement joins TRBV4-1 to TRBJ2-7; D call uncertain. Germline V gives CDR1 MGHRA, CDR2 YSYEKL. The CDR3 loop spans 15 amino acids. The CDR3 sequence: CASSQDAYDSDEQYF. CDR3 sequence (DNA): TGCGCCAGCAGCCAAGACGCCTATGACTCCGACGAGCAGTACTTC.

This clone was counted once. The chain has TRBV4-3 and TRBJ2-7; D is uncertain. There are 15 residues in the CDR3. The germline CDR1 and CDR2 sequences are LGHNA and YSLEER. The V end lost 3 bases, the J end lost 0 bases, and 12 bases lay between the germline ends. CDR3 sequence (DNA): TGCGCCAGCAGCCAGGGAAGTGACTCCTCCTACGAGCAGTACTTC. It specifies CASSQGSDSSYEQYF.

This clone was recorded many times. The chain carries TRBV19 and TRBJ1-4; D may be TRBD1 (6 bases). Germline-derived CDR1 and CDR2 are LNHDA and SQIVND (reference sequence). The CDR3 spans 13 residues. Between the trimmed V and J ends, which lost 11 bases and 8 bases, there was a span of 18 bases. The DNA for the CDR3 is TGTGCCGTGGAAGGGGGGCTGGAGGAAAAACTGTTTTTT. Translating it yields CAVEGGLEEKLFF.

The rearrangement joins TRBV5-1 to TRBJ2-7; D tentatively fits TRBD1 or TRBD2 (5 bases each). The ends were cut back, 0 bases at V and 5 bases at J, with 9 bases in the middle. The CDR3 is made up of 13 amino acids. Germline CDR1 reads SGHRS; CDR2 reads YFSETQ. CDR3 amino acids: CASSLVGAHEQYF. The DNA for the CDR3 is TGCGCCAGCAGCTTGGTCGGGGCCCACGAGCAGTACTTC.

As DNA, the CDR3 is TGTGCCAGCTCACAGCAGGACGGAGGTCTTAACTATGGCTACACCTTC. It specifies CASSQQDGGLNYGYTF. The J gene is TRBJ1-2, the V gene TRBV18, with D hard to call. Germline assignment: CDR1 KGHSH and CDR2 LQKENI. V lost 4 bases to trimming and J lost 1 base, with 16 bases between them. The CDR3 is 16 residues long.

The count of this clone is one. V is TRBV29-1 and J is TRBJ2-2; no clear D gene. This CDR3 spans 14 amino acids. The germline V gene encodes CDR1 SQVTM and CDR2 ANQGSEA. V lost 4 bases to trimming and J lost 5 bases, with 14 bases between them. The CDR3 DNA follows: TGCAGCGTTGGTTACCAGGTTGGAACCGGGGAGCTGTTTTTT. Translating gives CSVGYQVGTGELFF.

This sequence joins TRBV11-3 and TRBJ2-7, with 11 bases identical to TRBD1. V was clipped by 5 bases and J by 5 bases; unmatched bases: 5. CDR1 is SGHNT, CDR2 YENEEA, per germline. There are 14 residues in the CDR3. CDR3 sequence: CASSLGQGANEQYF. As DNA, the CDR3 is TGTGCCAGCAGCCTAGGACAGGGGGCCAACGAGCAGTACTTC.

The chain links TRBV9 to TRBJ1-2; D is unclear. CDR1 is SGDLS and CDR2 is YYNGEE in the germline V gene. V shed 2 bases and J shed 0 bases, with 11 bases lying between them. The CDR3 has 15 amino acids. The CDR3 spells CASSVSSVANYGYTF. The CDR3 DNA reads TGTGCCAGCAGCGTTTCCTCGGTAGCTAACTATGGCTACACCTTC.

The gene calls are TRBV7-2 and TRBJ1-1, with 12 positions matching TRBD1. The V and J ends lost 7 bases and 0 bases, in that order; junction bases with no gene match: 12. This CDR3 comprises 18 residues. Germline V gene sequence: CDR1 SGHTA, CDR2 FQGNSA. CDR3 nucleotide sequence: TGTGCCAGCACCACCGGGACAGGGGGCCTCCTCCTGAACACTGAAGCTTTCTTT. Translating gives CASTTGTGGLLLNTEAFF.

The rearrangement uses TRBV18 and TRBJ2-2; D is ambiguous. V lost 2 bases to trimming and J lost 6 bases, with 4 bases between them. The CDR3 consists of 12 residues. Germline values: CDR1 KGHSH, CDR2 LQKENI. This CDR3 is CASSPGPGELFF. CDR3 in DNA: TGTGCCAGCTCACCAGGTCCCGGGGAGCTGTTTTTT.

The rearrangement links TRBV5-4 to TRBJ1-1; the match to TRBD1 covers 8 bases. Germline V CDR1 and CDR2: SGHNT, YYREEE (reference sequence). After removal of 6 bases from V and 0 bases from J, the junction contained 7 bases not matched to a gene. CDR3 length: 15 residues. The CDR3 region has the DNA TGTGCCAGCATGAGTACAGGGGGTTTGAACACTGAAGCTTTCTTT. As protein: CASMSTGGLNTEAFF.

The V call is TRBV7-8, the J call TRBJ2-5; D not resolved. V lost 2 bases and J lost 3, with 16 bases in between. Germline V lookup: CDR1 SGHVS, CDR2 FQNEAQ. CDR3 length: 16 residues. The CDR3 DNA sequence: TGTGCCAGCAGCTTACCACTTCGACTGACCAAAGAGACCCAGTACTTC. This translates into CASSLPLRLTKETQYF. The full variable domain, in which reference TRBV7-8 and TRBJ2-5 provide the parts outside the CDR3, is GAGVSQSPRYKVAKRGQDVALRCDPISGHVSLFWYQQALGQGPEFLTYFQNEAQLDKSGLPSDRFFAERPEGSVSTLKIQRTQQEDSAVYLCASSLPLRLTKETQYFGPGTRLLVL.

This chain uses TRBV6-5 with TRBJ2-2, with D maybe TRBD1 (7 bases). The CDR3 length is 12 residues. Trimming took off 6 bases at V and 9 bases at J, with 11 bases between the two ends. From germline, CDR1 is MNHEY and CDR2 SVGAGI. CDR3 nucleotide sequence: TGTGCCAGCAGGGGGGGACAGCGGGAGCTGTTTTTT. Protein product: CASRGGQRELFF.

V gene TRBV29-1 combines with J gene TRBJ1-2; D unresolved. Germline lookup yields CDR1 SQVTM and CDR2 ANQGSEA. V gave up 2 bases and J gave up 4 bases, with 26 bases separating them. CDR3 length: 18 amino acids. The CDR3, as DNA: TGCAGCGTTGAAAAGGAGTGTTTAAGGTATTGGGGAAGCTATGGCTACACCTTC. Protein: CSVEKECLRYWGSYGYTF.

The CDR3 sequence is CAITGRQRYGYTF. The CDR3 region has the DNA TGTGCCATCACGGGGCGTCAACGCTATGGCTACACCTTC. V is TRBV10-3 and J is TRBJ1-2, with D perhaps TRBD1 (5 bases). CDR3 size: 13 residues. The V gene lost 7 bases and the J gene lost 4 bases, with 13 bases spanning the gap. Germline CDR1 is ENHRY and CDR2 is SYGVKD.

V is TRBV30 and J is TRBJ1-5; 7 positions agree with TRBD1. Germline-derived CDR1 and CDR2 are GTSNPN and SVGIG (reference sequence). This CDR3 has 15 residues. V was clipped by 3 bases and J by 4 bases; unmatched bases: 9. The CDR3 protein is CAWSARDRRNQPQHF. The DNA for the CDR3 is TGTGCCTGGAGCGCCCGGGACAGACGGAATCAGCCCCAGCATTTT.

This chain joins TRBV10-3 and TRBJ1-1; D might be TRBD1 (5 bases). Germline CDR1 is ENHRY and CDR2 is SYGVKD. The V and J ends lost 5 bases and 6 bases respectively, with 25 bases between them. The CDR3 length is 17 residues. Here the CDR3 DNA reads TGTGCCATCAGTCCCGCGGGGAGGGGCGCGATCTCCCCTGAAGCTTTCTTT. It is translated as CAISPAGRGAISPEAFF.

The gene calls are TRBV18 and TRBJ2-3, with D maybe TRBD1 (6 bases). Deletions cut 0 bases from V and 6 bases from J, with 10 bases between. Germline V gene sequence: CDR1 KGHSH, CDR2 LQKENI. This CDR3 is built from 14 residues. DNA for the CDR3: TGTGCCAGCTCACCACCTTCAGGGGAGGATACGCAGTATTTT. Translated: CASSPPSGEDTQYF.

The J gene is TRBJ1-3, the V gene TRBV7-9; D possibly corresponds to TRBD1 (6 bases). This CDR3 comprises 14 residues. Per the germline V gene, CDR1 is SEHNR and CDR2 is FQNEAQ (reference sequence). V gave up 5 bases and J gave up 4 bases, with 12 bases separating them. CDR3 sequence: CASSDPTGGNTIYF. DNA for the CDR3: TGTGCCAGCAGCGATCCGACAGGAGGAAACACCATATATTTT.

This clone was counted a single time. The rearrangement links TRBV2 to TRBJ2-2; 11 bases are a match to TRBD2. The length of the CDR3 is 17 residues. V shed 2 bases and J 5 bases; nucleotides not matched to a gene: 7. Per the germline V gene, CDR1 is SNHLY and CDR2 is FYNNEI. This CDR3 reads CASSESLAGGITGELFF. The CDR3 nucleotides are TGTGCCAGCAGTGAATCGCTAGCGGGGGGTATAACCGGGGAGCTGTTTTTT. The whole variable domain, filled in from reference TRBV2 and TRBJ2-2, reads EPEVTQTPSHQVTQMGQEVILRCVPISNHLYFYWYRQILGQKVEFLVSFYNNEISEKSEIFDDQFSVERPDGSNFTLKIRSTKLEDSAMYFCASSESLAGGITGELFFGEGSRLTVL.

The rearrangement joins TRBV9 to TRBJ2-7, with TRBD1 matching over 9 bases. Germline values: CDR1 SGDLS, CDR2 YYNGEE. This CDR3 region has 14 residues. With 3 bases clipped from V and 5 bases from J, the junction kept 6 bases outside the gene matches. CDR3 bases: TGTGCCAGCAGCGGGGGACAGGGTGGGGACGAGCAGTACTTC. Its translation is CASSGGQGGDEQYF.